This T cell receptor (beta chain) is from a study of blood T cell repertoires in COVID-19. Study as a whole: Acute-phase and convalescent COVID-19 samples originated in the United States, Italy and Spain. From T cells, B-cell-depleted T cells, or PBMCs came the material, which was cDNA or gDNA.

Data came from immunoSEQ multiplex PCR; TCRdb stores just in-frame clones and leaves some out. Found here are 110,000 to 150,000 clones, about 76% of them singletons; the top ten hold over 8%. The V gene end was trimmed by 3 bases and the J gene end by 3 bases; junction bases not matched to a gene: 11. The length of the CDR3 is 17 residues. Germline CDR1 is LNHDA and CDR2 is SQIVND (reference sequence). The sequence derives from a human donor in a cohort sampled during active COVID-19. Source material: peripheral blood. The chain couples TRBV19 to TRBJ2-7, with 10 nucleotides matching TRBD1. CDR3 amino acids: CASSIFFLTGGHYEQYF. CDR3 coding DNA: TGTGCCAGTAGTATTTTCTTCTTGACAGGGGGCCACTACGAGCAGTACTTC.